Listed below are T cell receptor beta chains from one sample, sequenced in a study of blood T cell repertoires in COVID-19. Assay used: immunoSEQ multiplex PCR; TCRdb lists only in-frame clones, some missing. The data show about 250,000 clones, around four fifths seen once. Sequencing was carried out using PBMCs or T cells enriched from blood (not recorded which). Source of these receptors: a woman in her thirties or forties who had been exposed to COVID-19. CDR3s include the opening cysteine and the closing phenylalanine or tryptophan. Fields, in order: clone size, D gene, V gene, CDR3 length, J gene, CDR3 protein, CDR3 DNA. A D gene is named only where the DNA matches it firmly. Where a row states a size, it is once, few, many or the class of an expanded clone; other rows omit it.

-	TRBD1	TRBV28	15	TRBJ2-7	CASSFVGTDIYEQYF	TGTGCCAGCAGTTTTGTAGGGACAGACATCTACGAGCAGTACTTC
-	-	TRBV5-5	15	TRBJ1-1	CASSLFSRGDTEAFF	TGTGCCAGCAGCTTGTTTTCCCGAGGAGACACTGAAGCTTTCTTT
-	TRBD1	TRBV2	14	TRBJ2-2	CASNRGMGTGELFF	TGTGCCAGCAACAGGGGAATGGGAACCGGGGAGCTGTTTTTT
-	-	TRBV6-2/TRBV6-3	13	TRBJ1-1	CASSAARTTEAFF	TGTGCCAGCAGTGCCGCTCGGACAACTGAAGCTTTCTTT
-	-	TRBV5-1	15	TRBJ1-2	CASSLAAGQNYGYTF	TGCGCCAGCAGCTTGGCGGCAGGACAAAACTATGGCTACACCTTC
few	TRBD1	TRBV7-2	15	TRBJ1-1	CASSFETGGWTEAFF	TGTGCCAGCAGCTTTGAGACAGGGGGATGGACTGAAGCTTTCTTT
-	TRBD1	TRBV24-1	15	TRBJ1-4	CATSDWDRGREKLFF	TGTGCCACCAGTGATTGGGACAGGGGAAGGGAAAAACTGTTTTTT
-	-	TRBV5-1	14	TRBJ2-3	CASSLVAGQDTQYF	TGCGCCAGCAGCTTGGTGGCAGGCCAAGATACGCAGTATTTT
-	-	TRBV5-1	15	TRBJ1-1	CASSQVSVLNTEAFF	TGCGCCAGCAGCCAGGTCTCAGTCTTGAACACTGAAGCTTTCTTT
-	-	TRBV21-1	12	TRBJ2-7	CASSGQGLEQYF	TGTGCCAGCAGCGGCCAGGGGCTCGAGCAGTACTTC
-	TRBD1	TRBV7-2	13	TRBJ1-1	CASSLVDRGEAFF	TGTGCCAGCAGCTTAGTAGACAGGGGGGAAGCTTTCTTT